The present T cell receptor (beta chain) was sequenced within a study of a mutant IDH1 vaccine in newly diagnosed glioma. Looking at the study overall: The earlier regimen, radiotherapy, temozolomide, or both, was most often both.

V lost 1 base and J lost 1, with 17 bases in between. Germline CDR1 is LNHNV and CDR2 is YYDKDF (reference sequence). The CDR3 is made up of 17 amino acids. Specified time point: week 35, safety follow-up. Vaccinated patients received 300 ug of mutant IDH1 20-mer peptide per dose, with topical imiquimod. During weeks 1, 3, 5, 7, 11, 15, 19 and 23, patients received eight vaccinations. The study's findings and limits: Apparently, pseudoprogression bore no relation to changes among the top peripheral T cell clonotypes. Approximately 93% of patients showed vaccine-induced immune responses across multiple MHC alleles.

Concerning this clone itself: Its antigen is not identified.

TCRdb's copy holds only in-frame clones and misses some; the assay was immunoSEQ multiplex PCR. The sample includes about 72,000 clones, 84% of them seen just once. Sequences were derived from PBMCs, sampled from a glioma patient whose treatment included an IDH1 peptide vaccine. This sequence was found in a young man with glioma. This rearrangement joins TRBV15 to TRBJ2-7; maybe TRBD2 (5 bases). The CDR3 nucleotides read TGTGCCACCAGCAGAGGGGCCTGGAGCGGAGCTTCCTACGAGCAGTACTTC. It is translated as CATSRGAWSGASYEQYF.